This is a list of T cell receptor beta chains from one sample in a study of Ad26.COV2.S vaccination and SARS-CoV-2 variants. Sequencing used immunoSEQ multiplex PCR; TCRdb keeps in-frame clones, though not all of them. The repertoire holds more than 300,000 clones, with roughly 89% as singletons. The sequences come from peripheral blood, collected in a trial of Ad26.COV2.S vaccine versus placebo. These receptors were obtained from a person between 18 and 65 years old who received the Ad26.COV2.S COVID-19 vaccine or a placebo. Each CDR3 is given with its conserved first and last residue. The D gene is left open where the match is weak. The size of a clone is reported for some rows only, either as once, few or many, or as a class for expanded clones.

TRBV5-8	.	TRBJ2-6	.	CASSLPGANVLTF	TGTGCCAGCAGCTTGCCTGGGGCCAACGTCCTGACTTTC
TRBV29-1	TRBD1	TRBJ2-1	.	CSVTGQTTNEQFF	TGCAGCGTGACAGGGCAGACTACTAATGAGCAGTTCTTC
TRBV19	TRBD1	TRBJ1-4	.	CASSRQGAIATNEKLFF	TGTGCCAGTAGTAGACAGGGGGCGATCGCAACTAATGAAAAACTGTTTTTT
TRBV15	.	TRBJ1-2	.	CATSRGSSDGYGYTF	TGTGCCACCAGCAGAGGCTCTAGTGATGGGTATGGCTACACCTTC
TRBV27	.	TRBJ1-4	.	CASSLSPGGGINEKLFF	TGTGCCAGCAGTCTATCGCCGGGAGGGGGGATTAATGAAAAACTGTTTTTT
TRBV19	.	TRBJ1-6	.	CASSIGGNSPLHF	TGTGCCAGTAGTATAGGGGGCAATTCACCCCTCCACTTT
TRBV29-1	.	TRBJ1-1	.	CSVRGETEAFF	TGCAGCGTTCGGGGGGAAACTGAAGCTTTCTTT
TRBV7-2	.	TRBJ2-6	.	CASSLGGPPGANVLTF	TGTGCCAGCAGCTTAGGGGGCCCCCCTGGGGCCAACGTCCTGACTTTC
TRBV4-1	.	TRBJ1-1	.	CASSQPTGGDTEAFF	TGCGCCAGCAGCCAACCCACTGGAGGGGACACTGAAGCTTTCTTT
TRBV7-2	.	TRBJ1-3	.	CASSLDWSSGNTIYF	TGTGCCAGCAGCTTAGATTGGAGCTCTGGAAACACCATATATTTT
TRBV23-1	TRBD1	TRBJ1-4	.	CASIPGTVKFSATNEKLFF	TGCGCCAGCATACCCGGGACAGTGAAGTTTTCTGCAACTAATGAAAAACTGTTTTTT
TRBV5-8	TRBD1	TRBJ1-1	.	CASSLDPRDRGLQNTEAFF	TGTGCCAGCAGCTTGGATCCGCGGGACAGGGGCCTCCAGAACACTGAAGCTTTCTTT
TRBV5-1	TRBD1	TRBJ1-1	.	CASSLVTGADTEAFF	TGCGCCAGCAGCTTGGTGACAGGGGCGGACACTGAAGCTTTCTTT
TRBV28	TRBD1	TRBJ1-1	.	CASSSGQAYTEAFF	TGTGCCAGCAGCTCGGGACAGGCCTACACTGAAGCTTTCTTT
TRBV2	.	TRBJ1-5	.	CASSGKQGWGQPQHF	TGTGCCAGCAGTGGGAAACAGGGTTGGGGACAGCCCCAGCATTTT
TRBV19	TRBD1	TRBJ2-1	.	CASSTPGQGNNEQFF	TGTGCCAGTAGCACACCCGGACAGGGTAACAATGAGCAGTTCTTC
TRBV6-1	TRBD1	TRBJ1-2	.	CASSEYRGRDYGYTF	TGTGCCAGCAGTGAATACAGGGGTCGTGACTATGGCTACACCTTC
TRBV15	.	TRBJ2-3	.	CATSIEATDTQYF	TGTGCCACCAGCATAGAAGCCACAGATACGCAGTATTTT
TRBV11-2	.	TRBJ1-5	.	CASSPTPGRNSNQPQHF	TGTGCCAGCAGCCCAACCCCGGGACGAAATAGCAATCAGCCCCAGCATTTT
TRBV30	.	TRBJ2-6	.	CAWRGRRFGANVLTF	TGTGCCTGGAGGGGGAGGAGGTTTGGGGCCAACGTCCTGACTTTC
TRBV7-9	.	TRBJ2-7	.	CASSFTSDEQYF	TGTGCCAGCAGCTTTACATCGGACGAGCAGTACTTC
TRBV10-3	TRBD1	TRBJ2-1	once	CATARDSGYNEQFF	TGTGCCACCGCCCGGGACAGTGGGTACAATGAGCAGTTCTTC
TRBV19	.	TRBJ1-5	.	CASSQGGGQPQHF	TGTGCCAGTAGTCAAGGGGGAGGTCAGCCCCAGCATTTT
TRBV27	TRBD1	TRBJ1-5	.	CASSDRGGLSNQPQHF	TGTGCCAGCAGCGACAGGGGTGGTTTAAGCAATCAGCCCCAGCATTTT
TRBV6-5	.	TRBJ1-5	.	CASNLGGSNQPQHF	TGTGCCAGCAACCTAGGGGGTAGCAATCAGCCCCAGCATTTT
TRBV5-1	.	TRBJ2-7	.	CASSVGRDSYEQYF	TGCGCCAGCAGCGTGGGACGGGATTCCTACGAGCAGTACTTC
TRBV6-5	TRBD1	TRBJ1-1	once	CASSYIAGGNAEAFF	TGTGCCAGCAGTTACATCGCAGGGGGCAACGCTGAAGCTTTCTTT
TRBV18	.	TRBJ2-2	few	CASSPGQNTGELFF	TGTGCCAGCTCACCGGGACAGAACACCGGGGAGCTGTTTTTT
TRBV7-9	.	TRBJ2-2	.	CASTKGLANTGELFF	TGTGCCAGCACCAAGGGACTCGCGAACACCGGGGAGCTGTTTTTT